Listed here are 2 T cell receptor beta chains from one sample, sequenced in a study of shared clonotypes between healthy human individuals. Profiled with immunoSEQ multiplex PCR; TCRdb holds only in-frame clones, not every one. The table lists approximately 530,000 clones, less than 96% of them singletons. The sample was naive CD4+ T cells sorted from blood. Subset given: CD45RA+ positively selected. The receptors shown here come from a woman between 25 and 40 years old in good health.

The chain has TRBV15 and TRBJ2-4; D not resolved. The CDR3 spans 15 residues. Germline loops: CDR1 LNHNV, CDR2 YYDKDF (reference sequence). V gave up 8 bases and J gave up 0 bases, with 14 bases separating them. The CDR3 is CATRVGNLAKNIQYF. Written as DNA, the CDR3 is TGTGCCACCCGAGTCGGAAATCTAGCCAAAAACATTCAGTACTTC. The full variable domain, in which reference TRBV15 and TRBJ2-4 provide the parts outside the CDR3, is DAMVIQNPRYQVTQFGKPVTLSCSQTLNHNVMYWYQQKSSQAPKLLFHYYDKDFNNEADTPDNFQSRRPNTSFCFLDIRSPGLGDTAMYLCATRVGNLAKNIQYFGAGTRLSVL.

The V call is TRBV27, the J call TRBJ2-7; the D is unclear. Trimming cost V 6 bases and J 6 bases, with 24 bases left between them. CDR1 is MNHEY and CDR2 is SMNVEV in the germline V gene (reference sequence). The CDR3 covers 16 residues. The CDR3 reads CASSFLPSPSPSEQYF. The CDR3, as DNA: TGTGCCAGCAGCTTTTTACCGAGCCCCTCTCCTTCCGAGCAGTACTTC.